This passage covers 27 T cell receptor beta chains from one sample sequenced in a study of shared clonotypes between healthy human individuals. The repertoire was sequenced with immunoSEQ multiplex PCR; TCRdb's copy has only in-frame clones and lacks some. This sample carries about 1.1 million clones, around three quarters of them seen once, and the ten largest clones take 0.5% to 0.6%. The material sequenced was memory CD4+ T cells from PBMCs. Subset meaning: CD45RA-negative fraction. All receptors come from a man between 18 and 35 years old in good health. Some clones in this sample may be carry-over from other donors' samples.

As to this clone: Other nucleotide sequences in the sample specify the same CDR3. CDR3 sequence: CASSSGQGLYEQYF. CDR3 sequence (DNA): TGTGCCAGCAGTTCCGGACAAGGACTTTACGAGCAGTACTTC. The chain joins TRBV28 to TRBJ2-7; D tentatively fits TRBD1 or TRBD2 (5 bases each). The V and J ends lost 4 bases and 4 bases respectively, with 14 bases between them. Germline V gives CDR1 MDHEN, CDR2 SYDVKM. The CDR3 spans 14 residues. The variable domain in full, completed from reference TRBV28 and TRBJ2-7, reads DVKVTQSSRYLVKRTGEKVFLECVQDMDHENMFWYRQDPGLGLRLIYFSYDVKMKEKGDIPEGYSVSREKKERFSLILESASTNQTSMYLCASSSGQGLYEQYFGPGTRLTVT.

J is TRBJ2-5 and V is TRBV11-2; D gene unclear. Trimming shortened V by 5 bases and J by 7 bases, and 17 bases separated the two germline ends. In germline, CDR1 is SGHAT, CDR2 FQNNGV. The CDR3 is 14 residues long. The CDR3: CASSLPGQIGTQYF. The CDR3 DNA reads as TGTGCCAGCAGCCTACCGGGCCAAATCGGGACCCAGTACTTC.

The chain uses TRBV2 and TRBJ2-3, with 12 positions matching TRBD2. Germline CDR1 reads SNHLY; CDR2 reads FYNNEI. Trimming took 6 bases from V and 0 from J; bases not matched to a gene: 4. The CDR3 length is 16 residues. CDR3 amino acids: CASRPGTSGSTDTQYF. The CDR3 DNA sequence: TGTGCCAGCAGACCCGGGACTAGCGGGAGCACAGATACGCAGTATTTT.

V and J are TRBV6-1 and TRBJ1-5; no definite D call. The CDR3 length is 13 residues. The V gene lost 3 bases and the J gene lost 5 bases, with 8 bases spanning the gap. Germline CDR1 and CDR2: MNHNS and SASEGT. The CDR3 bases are TGTGCCAGCAGTGATGATACGGATCAGCCCCAGCATTTT. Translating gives CASSDDTDQPQHF.

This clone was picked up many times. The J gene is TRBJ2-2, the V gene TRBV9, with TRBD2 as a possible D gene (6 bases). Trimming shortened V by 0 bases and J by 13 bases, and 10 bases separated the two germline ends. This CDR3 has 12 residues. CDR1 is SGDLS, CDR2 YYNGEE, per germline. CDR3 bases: TGTGCCAGCAGCGTAGGCCAGGGAGGGCTGTTTTTT. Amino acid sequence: CASSVGQGGLFF.

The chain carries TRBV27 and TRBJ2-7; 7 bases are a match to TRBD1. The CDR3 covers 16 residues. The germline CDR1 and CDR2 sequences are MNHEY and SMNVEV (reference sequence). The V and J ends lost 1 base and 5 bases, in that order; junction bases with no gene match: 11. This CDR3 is CASSLYPLDRANEQYF. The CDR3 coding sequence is TGTGCCAGCAGTTTATACCCCCTAGACAGGGCGAACGAGCAGTACTTC.

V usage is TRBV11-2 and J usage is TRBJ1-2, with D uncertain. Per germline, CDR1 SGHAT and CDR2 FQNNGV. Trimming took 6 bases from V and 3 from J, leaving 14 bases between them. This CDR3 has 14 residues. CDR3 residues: CASSRRAMDYGYTF. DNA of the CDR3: TGTGCCAGCAGTCGCCGGGCTATGGACTATGGCTACACCTTC.

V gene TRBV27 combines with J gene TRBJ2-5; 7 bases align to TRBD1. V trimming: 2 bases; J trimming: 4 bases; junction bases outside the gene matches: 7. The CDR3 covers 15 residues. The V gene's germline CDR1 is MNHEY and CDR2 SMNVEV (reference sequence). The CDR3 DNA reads TGTGCCAGCAGTTTACGACAGGGAAGGAGAGAGACCCAGTACTTC. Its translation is CASSLRQGRRETQYF.

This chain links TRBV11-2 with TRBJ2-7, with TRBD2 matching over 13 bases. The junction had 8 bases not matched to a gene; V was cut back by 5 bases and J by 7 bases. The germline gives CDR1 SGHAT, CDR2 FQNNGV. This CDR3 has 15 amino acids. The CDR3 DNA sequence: TGTGCCAGCAGCGCTACTAGCGGGGGGGCTGGGGAGCAGTACTTC. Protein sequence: CASSATSGGAGEQYF.

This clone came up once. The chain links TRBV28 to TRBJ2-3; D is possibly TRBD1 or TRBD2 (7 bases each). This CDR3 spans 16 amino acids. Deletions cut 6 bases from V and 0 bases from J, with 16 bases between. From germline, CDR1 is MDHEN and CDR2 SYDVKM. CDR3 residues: CASRAGGALSTDTQYF. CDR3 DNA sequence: TGTGCCAGCAGGGCAGGGGGGGCGCTTAGCACAGATACGCAGTATTTT.

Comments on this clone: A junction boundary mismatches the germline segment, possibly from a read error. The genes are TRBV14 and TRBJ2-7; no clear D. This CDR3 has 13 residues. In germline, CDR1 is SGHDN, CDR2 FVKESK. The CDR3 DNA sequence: TGTGCCAGCAGTCAAGCAACGGGCGACGAGCAGTACTTC. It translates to CASSQATGDEQYF.

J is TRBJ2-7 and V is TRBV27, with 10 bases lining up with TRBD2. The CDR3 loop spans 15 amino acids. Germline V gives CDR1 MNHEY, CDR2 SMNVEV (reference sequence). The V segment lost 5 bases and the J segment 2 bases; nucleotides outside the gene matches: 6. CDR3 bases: TGTGCCAGCAGTCCAGGACTAGCGGAAACCTACGAGCAGTACTTC. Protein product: CASSPGLAETYEQYF.

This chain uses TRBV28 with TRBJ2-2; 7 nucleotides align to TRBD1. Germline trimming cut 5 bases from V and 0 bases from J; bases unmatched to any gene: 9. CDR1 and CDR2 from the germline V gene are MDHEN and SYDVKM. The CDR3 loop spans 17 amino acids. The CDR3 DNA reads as TGTGCCAGCAGTGACCGTCCGGGACAGCCGAACACCGGGGAGCTGTTTTTT. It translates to CASSDRPGQPNTGELFF.

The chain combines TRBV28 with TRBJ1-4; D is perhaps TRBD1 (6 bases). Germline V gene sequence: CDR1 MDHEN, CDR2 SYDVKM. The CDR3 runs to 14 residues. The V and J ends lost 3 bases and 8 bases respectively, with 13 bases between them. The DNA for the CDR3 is TGTGCCAGCAGTTTGCAGGGGAGGCGCGAAAAACTGTTTTTT. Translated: CASSLQGRREKLFF. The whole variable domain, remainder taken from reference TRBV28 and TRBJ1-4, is DVKVTQSSRYLVKRTGEKVFLECVQDMDHENMFWYRQDPGLGLRLIYFSYDVKMKEKGDIPEGYSVSREKKERFSLILESASTNQTSMYLCASSLQGRREKLFFGSGTQLSVL.

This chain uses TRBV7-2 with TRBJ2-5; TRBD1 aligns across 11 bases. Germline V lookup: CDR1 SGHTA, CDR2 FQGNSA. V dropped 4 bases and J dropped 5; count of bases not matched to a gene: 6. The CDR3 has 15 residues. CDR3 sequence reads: CASSSDRGLMETQYF. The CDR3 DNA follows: TGTGCCAGCAGCTCGGACAGGGGGCTTATGGAGACCCAGTACTTC. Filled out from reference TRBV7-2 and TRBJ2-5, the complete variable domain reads GAGVSQSPSNKVTEKGKDVELRCDPISGHTALYWYRQSLGQGLEFLIYFQGNSAPDKSGLPSDRFSAERTGGSVSTLTIQRTQQEDSAVYLCASSSDRGLMETQYFGPGTRLLVL.

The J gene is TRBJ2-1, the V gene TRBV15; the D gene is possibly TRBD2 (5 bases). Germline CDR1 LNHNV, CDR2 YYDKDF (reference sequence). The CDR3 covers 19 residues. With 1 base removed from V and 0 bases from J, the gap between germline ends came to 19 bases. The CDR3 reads CATSRVPSLSGSSYNEQFF. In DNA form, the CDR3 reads TGTGCCACCAGCAGAGTTCCTTCGCTCAGCGGCAGCTCCTACAATGAGCAGTTCTTC.

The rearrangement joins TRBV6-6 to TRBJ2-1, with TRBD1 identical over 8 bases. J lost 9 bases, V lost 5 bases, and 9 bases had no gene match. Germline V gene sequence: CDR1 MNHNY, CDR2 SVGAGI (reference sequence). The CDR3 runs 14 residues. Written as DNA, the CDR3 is TGTGCCAGCAGTGAGGACAGGGTGAAATTTGAGCAGTTCTTC. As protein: CASSEDRVKFEQFF.

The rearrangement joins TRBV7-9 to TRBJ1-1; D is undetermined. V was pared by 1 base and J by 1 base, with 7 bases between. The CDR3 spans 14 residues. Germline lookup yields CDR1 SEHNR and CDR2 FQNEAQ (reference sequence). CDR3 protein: CASSLEPGNTEAFF. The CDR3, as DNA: TGTGCCAGCAGCTTAGAGCCCGGGAACACTGAAGCTTTCTTT.

CDR3 sequence reads: CASRTLYEQYF. In DNA, the CDR3 is TGTGCCAGCAGGACTTTATACGAGCAGTACTTC. The chain carries TRBV6-1 and TRBJ2-7; D unresolved. The CDR3 length is 11 residues. The V end was cut by 6 bases, the J end by 4 bases, with 7 bases between. Looked up from germline, CDR1 is MNHNS and CDR2 is SASEGT.

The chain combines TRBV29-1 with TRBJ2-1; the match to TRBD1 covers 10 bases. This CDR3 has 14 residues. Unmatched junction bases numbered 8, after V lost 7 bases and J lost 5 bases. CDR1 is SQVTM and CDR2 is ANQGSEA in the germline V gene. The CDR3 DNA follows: TGCAGCGGCGCACCGGGACAGGGGAACAATGAGCAGTTCTTC. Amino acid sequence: CSGAPGQGNNEQFF.

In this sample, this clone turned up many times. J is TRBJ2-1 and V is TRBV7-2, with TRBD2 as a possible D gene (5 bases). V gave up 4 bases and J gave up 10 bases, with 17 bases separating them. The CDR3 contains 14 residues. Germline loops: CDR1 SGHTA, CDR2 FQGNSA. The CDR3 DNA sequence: TGTGCCAGCAGCTCCCAGACGACTAAGTTAGAGCAGTTCTTC. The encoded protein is CASSSQTTKLEQFF.

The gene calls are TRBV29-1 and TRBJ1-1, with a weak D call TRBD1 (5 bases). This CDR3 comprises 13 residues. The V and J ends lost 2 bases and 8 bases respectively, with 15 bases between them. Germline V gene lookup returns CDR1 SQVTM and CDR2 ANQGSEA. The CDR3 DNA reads TGCAGCGTTGAACGAGGGTTGGGGGTAGAAGCTTTCTTT. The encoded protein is CSVERGLGVEAFF. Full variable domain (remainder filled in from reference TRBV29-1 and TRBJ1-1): SAVISQKPSRDICQRGTSLTIQCQVDSQVTMMFWYRQQPGQSLTLIATANQGSEATYESGFVIDKFPISRPNLTFSTLTVSNMSPEDSSIYLCSVERGLGVEAFFGQGTRLTVV.

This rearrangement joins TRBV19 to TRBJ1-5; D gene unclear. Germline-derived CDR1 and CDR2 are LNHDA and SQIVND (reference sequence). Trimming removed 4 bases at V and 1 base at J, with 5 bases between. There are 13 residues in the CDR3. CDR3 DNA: TGTGCCAGTAGTAGGAAGAGCAATCAGCCCCAGCATTTT. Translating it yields CASSRKSNQPQHF.

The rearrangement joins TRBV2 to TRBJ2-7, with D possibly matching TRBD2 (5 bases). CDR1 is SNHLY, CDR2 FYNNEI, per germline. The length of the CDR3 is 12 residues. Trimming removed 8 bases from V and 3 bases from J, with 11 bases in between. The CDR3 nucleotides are TGTGCCAGCGTGAGGGAAGGCTACGAGCAGTACTTC. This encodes CASVREGYEQYF.

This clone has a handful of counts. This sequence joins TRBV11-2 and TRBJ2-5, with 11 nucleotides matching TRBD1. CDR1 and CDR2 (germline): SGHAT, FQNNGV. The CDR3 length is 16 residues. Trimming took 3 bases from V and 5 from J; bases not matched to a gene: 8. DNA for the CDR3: TGTGCCAGCAGCTTGAACGGACAGGGGGCTTGGGAGACCCAGTACTTC. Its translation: CASSLNGQGAWETQYF.

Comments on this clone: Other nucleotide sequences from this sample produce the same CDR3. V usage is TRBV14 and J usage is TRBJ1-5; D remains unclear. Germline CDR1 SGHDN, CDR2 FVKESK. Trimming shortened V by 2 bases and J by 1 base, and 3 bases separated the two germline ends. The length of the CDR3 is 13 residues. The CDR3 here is CASSQSSNQPQHF. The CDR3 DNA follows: TGTGCCAGCAGCCAATCCAGCAATCAGCCCCAGCATTTT.

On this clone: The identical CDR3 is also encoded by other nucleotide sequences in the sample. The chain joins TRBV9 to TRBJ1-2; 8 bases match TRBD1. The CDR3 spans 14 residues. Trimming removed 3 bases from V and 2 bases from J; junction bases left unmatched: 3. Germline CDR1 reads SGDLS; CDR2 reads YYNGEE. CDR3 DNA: TGTGCCAGCAGCGCCGGACAGGGAAACTATGGCTACACCTTC. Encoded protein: CASSAGQGNYGYTF.